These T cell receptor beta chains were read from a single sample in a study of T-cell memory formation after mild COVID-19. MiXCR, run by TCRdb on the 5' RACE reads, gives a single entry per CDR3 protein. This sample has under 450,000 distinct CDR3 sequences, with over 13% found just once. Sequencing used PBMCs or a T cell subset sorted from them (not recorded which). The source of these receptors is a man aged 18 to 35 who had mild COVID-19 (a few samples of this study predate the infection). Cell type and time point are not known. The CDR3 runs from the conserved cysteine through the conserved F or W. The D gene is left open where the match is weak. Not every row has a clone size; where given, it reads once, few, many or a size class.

CDR3 protein: CASSLTRGALSGANVLTF
CDR3 DNA: TGTGCCAGCAGCTTGACACGGGGGGCGCTTTCTGGGGCCAACGTCCTGACTTTC
CDR3 length: 18
D gene: -
clone size: -
J gene: TRBJ2-6
V gene: TRBV5-6

CDR3 protein: CATSSEDRGSYNEQFF
CDR3 DNA: TGTGCCACCAGCAGTGAGGACAGGGGCTCCTACAATGAGCAGTTCTTC
CDR3 length: 16
D gene: TRBD1
clone size: many
J gene: TRBJ2-1
V gene: TRBV15

CDR3 protein: CASSPLLLEGHEQFF
CDR3 DNA: TGTGCCAGTAGCCCACTACTACTCGAGGGGCATGAGCAGTTCTTC
CDR3 length: 15
D gene: -
clone size: -
J gene: TRBJ2-1
V gene: TRBV19

CDR3 protein: CSARDGGADTEAFF
CDR3 DNA: TGCAGTGCTAGAGATGGGGGGGCCGACACTGAAGCTTTCTTT
CDR3 length: 14
D gene: -
clone size: few
J gene: TRBJ1-1
V gene: TRBV20-1

CDR3 protein: CASSSAGLAAQETQYF
CDR3 DNA: TGTGCCAGCAGCTCCGCGGGACTAGCGGCTCAAGAGACCCAGTACTTC
CDR3 length: 16
D gene: TRBD2
clone size: few
J gene: TRBJ2-5
V gene: TRBV13

CDR3 protein: CSVVSIPSYNEQFF
CDR3 DNA: TGCAGCGTCGTTAGTATACCCTCCTACAATGAGCAGTTCTTC
CDR3 length: 14
D gene: -
clone size: many
J gene: TRBJ2-1
V gene: TRBV29-1

CDR3 protein: CASSQVGDTEAFF
CDR3 DNA: TGTGCCAGCAGCCAAGTAGGGGACACTGAAGCTTTCTTT
CDR3 length: 13
D gene: -
clone size: few
J gene: TRBJ1-1
V gene: TRBV16

CDR3 protein: CASSQDLGTSLVSDTQYF
CDR3 DNA: TGTGCCAGCAGCCAAGATCTCGGGACTAGCTTGGTTTCGGATACGCAGTATTTT
CDR3 length: 18
D gene: TRBD2
clone size: few
J gene: TRBJ2-3
V gene: TRBV4-2

CDR3 protein: CASSPESSGVGETQYF
CDR3 DNA: TGTGCCAGCAGCCCCGAATCTAGCGGGGTAGGAGAGACCCAGTACTTC
CDR3 length: 16
D gene: TRBD2
clone size: few
J gene: TRBJ2-5
V gene: TRBV4-2

CDR3 protein: CASSLNQRRDEQYF
CDR3 DNA: TGCGCCAGCAGCTTGAACCAGAGACGGGACGAGCAGTACTTC
CDR3 length: 14
D gene: -
clone size: -
J gene: TRBJ2-7
V gene: TRBV5-1

CDR3 protein: CSALRPGSTDTQYF
CDR3 DNA: TGCAGTGCCCTTCGACCCGGAAGCACAGATACGCAGTATTTT
CDR3 length: 14
D gene: -
clone size: -
J gene: TRBJ2-3
V gene: TRBV20-1

CDR3 protein: CASSLGRLAGADTQYF
CDR3 DNA: TGTGCCAGCAGCTTAGGTAGACTAGCGGGGGCAGATACGCAGTATTTT
CDR3 length: 16
D gene: TRBD2
clone size: few
J gene: TRBJ2-3
V gene: TRBV11-2

CDR3 protein: CASSLAGNPSYNEQFF
CDR3 DNA: TGCGCCAGCAGCTTGGCGGGCAACCCCTCCTACAATGAGCAGTTCTTC
CDR3 length: 16
D gene: -
clone size: -
J gene: TRBJ2-1
V gene: TRBV5-1

CDR3 protein: CASSPISGEGETQYF
CDR3 DNA: TGCGCCAGCAGCCCGATTTCAGGGGAAGGAGAGACCCAGTACTTC
CDR3 length: 15
D gene: -
clone size: few
J gene: TRBJ2-5
V gene: TRBV4-3

CDR3 protein: CASTLGVYYEQYF
CDR3 DNA: TGTGCCAGCACCCTCGGGGTTTACTACGAGCAGTACTTC
CDR3 length: 13
D gene: -
clone size: -
J gene: TRBJ2-7
V gene: TRBV6-6

CDR3 protein: CASSQDRSSGNTIYF
CDR3 DNA: TGCGCCAGCAGCCAAGACAGGAGCTCTGGAAACACCATATATTTT
CDR3 length: 15
D gene: -
clone size: -
J gene: TRBJ1-3
V gene: TRBV4-1

CDR3 protein: CASSRGLAGGLETQYF
CDR3 DNA: TGTGCCAGCAGCCGAGGACTAGCGGGGGGGTTGGAGACCCAGTACTTC
CDR3 length: 16
D gene: TRBD2
clone size: few
J gene: TRBJ2-5
V gene: TRBV3-1